The 21 T cell receptor beta chains below all came from one sample that was sequenced in a study of beta chain features in type 1 diabetes. Sequenced material consisted of expressed TCRB transcripts (all of the isolated RNA was reverse transcribed). The assay was immunoSEQ multiplex PCR, and TCRdb's table has in-frame clones only and misses some. Here the sample spans under 400,000 clones, less than 20% being singletons. Sequenced: naive CD4+ T cells from blood. All receptors come from a woman aged 18-35 years in good health.

This chain connects TRBV6-6 to TRBJ2-7, with D maybe TRBD1 (5 bases). Trimming took off 0 bases at V and 6 bases at J, with 9 bases between the two ends. The length of the CDR3 is 13 residues. Germline V lookup: CDR1 MNHNY, CDR2 SVGAGI (reference sequence). Here the CDR3 reads CASSYSAGSEQYF. For the CDR3, the DNA is TGTGCCAGCAGTTACTCAGCAGGGTCCGAGCAGTACTTC.

This clone was seen a few times. The chain joins TRBV29-1 to TRBJ2-1; 7 nucleotides line up with TRBD1. V was clipped by 8 bases and J by 8 bases; unmatched bases: 9. The CDR3 length is 12 residues. Germline loops: CDR1 SQVTM, CDR2 ANQGSEA. The CDR3 region has the DNA TGCAGCTCCTGGGAAGGGGGCCATGAGCAGTTCTTC. Translating gives CSSWEGGHEQFF.

This clone has just a few counts. The chain has TRBV10-3 and TRBJ1-5, with D maybe TRBD1 (5 bases). From germline, CDR1 is ENHRY and CDR2 SYGVKD. The ends were cut back, 2 bases at V and 4 bases at J, with 12 bases in the middle. This CDR3 region has 15 residues. CDR3 protein: CAISEAGRENQPQHF. In DNA form, the CDR3 reads TGTGCCATCAGTGAGGCGGGACGGGAGAATCAGCCCCAGCATTTT.

This clone was seen a few times. The J gene is TRBJ1-2, the V gene TRBV6-5, with D tentatively TRBD1 (6 bases). V dropped 6 bases and J dropped 9 bases, with 17 bases sitting between them. The CDR3 has 13 residues. Germline V CDR1 and CDR2: MNHEY, SVGAGI. The CDR3 sequence is CASRRGGEGSYTF. CDR3 nucleotides: TGTGCCAGCAGAAGGGGGGGAGAAGGGAGCTACACCTTC.

The chain links TRBV4-1 to TRBJ2-3; possible D gene TRBD1, 5 bases. Trimming removed 4 bases at V and 2 bases at J, with 16 bases between. CDR1 MGHRA and CDR2 YSYEKL come from the germline V gene. This CDR3 is 16 amino acids long. CDR3 nucleotides: TGCGCCAGCAGCCCACAAAAGGGGCCCTCCACAGATACGCAGTATTTT. It encodes CASSPQKGPSTDTQYF.

This clone was detected a few times. The chain joins TRBV9 to TRBJ2-6, with D uncertain. The CDR3 extends over 16 amino acids. Germline V gives CDR1 SGDLS, CDR2 YYNGEE. The V end lost 0 bases, the J end lost 0 bases, and 7 bases lay between the germline ends. The CDR3 coding sequence is TGTGCCAGCAGCGTAGGTCTCTCCTCTGGGGCCAACGTCCTGACTTTC. Translated: CASSVGLSSGANVLTF.

This clone was counted between two and nine times. V is TRBV4-2 and J is TRBJ2-7, with no clear D. Germline lookup yields CDR1 LGHNA and CDR2 YNFKEQ. The CDR3 spans 16 residues. V lost 1 base and J lost 0, with 13 bases in between. CDR3 nucleotide sequence: TGTGCCAGCAGCCAAGGGAGTCCGGTGAGCTCCTACGAGCAGTACTTC. Protein sequence: CASSQGSPVSSYEQYF.

The chain uses TRBV30 and TRBJ2-3; maybe TRBD2 (5 bases). The CDR3 totals 11 residues. Germline lookup yields CDR1 GTSNPN and CDR2 SVGIG (reference sequence). Trimming removed 1 base from V and 7 bases from J, with 6 bases in between. Here the CDR3 reads CAWSGEYTQYF. DNA for the CDR3: TGTGCCTGGAGTGGGGAGTATACGCAGTATTTT.

V is TRBV2 and J is TRBJ1-5, with 9 bases lining up with TRBD1. The CDR3 loop spans 15 amino acids. Trimming removed 5 bases from V and 10 bases from J; junction bases left unmatched: 12. CDR1 is SNHLY, CDR2 FYNNEI, per germline. The CDR3 spells CASSTGTGRGSPQHF. The DNA for the CDR3 is TGTGCCAGCAGTACCGGGACAGGGAGGGGTAGTCCCCAGCATTTT.

This clone was found a few times. This chain links TRBV5-1 with TRBJ1-6; D is uncertain. This CDR3 is 14 amino acids long. V was clipped by 0 bases and J by 5 bases, with 6 bases between them. The germline CDR1 and CDR2 sequences are SGHRS and YFSETQ. In nucleotides, the CDR3 is TGCGCCAGCAGCTTGGGAGAAAATAATTCACCCCTCCACTTT. Translation gives CASSLGENNSPLHF.

This chain uses TRBV10-3 with TRBJ1-2; 9 bases line up with TRBD1. CDR3 size: 13 residues. The V gene end was trimmed by 2 bases and the J gene end by 6 bases; junction bases not matched to a gene: 1. Germline CDR1 reads ENHRY; CDR2 reads SYGVKD. Here the CDR3 reads CAISERQGDGYTF. The CDR3 DNA reads TGTGCCATCAGTGAGCGACAGGGGGATGGCTACACCTTC.

This chain joins TRBV7-2 and TRBJ2-5; a weak D match, TRBD2 (6 bases). Trimming took 4 bases from V and 5 from J, leaving 14 bases between them. The CDR3 has 14 residues. Per germline, CDR1 SGHTA and CDR2 FQGNSA. Written as DNA, the CDR3 is TGTGCCAGCAGCTCGGGACTGCGAGGGGAGACCCAGTACTTC. It codes for CASSSGLRGETQYF. The variable domain in full, completed from reference TRBV7-2 and TRBJ2-5, reads GAGVSQSPSNKVTEKGKDVELRCDPISGHTALYWYRQSLGQGLEFLIYFQGNSAPDKSGLPSDRFSAERTGGSVSTLTIQRTQQEDSAVYLCASSSGLRGETQYFGPGTRLLVL.

DNA for the CDR3: TGCGCCAGCAGCTTGGTGGACAGGGGGAACACTGAAGCTTTCTTT. It encodes CASSLVDRGNTEAFF. V usage is TRBV5-1 and J usage is TRBJ1-1; TRBD1 matches at 9 bases. The CDR3 length is 15 residues. The V and J ends lost 0 bases and 1 base, in that order; junction bases with no gene match: 1. In germline, CDR1 is SGHRS, CDR2 YFSETQ.

The rearrangement links TRBV5-1 to TRBJ2-6; TRBD1 matches 7 bases. In germline, CDR1 is SGHRS, CDR2 YFSETQ. This CDR3 has 15 amino acids. Trimming took 4 bases from V and 3 from J; bases not matched to a gene: 4. CDR3 DNA: TGCGCCAGCAGCGACACAGGGGATGGGGCCAACGTCCTGACTTTC. Its translation: CASSDTGDGANVLTF.

This clone occurred a few times. CDR3 in amino acids: CASSLATLNTEAFF. For the CDR3, the DNA is TGTGCCAGCAGCTTAGCCACTCTGAACACTGAAGCTTTCTTT. V and J are TRBV7-9 and TRBJ1-1; D is unclear. Germline V gene lookup returns CDR1 SEHNR and CDR2 FQNEAQ (reference sequence). The CDR3 extends over 14 amino acids. Trimming shortened V by 0 bases and J by 0 bases, and 5 bases separated the two germline ends.

In its sample, this clone was seen a few times. This chain connects TRBV28 to TRBJ2-7; D perhaps matches TRBD2 (5 bases). This CDR3 contains 14 residues. With 6 bases removed from V and 5 bases from J, the gap between germline ends came to 17 bases. Germline V lookup: CDR1 MDHEN, CDR2 SYDVKM. The CDR3 nucleotides are TGTGCCAGCAGGGAACTAGTGTTGAGGAACGAGCAGTACTTC. Amino acid sequence: CASRELVLRNEQYF.

The chain uses TRBV5-1 and TRBJ2-7; 11 bases align to TRBD2. The CDR3 length is 14 residues. V was clipped by 4 bases and J by 6 bases; unmatched bases: 6. Germline CDR1 is SGHRS and CDR2 is YFSETQ. The CDR3 nucleotides are TGCGCCAGCAGCCCTACTAGCGGGAGTGTCGAGCAGTACTTC. It encodes CASSPTSGSVEQYF.

This sequence joins TRBV13 and TRBJ2-2, with D tentatively TRBD1 (6 bases). Per germline, CDR1 PRHDT and CDR2 FYEKMQ (reference sequence). V was cut by 4 bases and J by 7 bases, with 10 bases left in between. This CDR3 is 13 amino acids long. The CDR3 region has the DNA TGTGCCAGCAGCTCCTTGGACAGCGGGGAGCTGTTTTTT. Translation gives CASSSLDSGELFF.

The rearrangement joins TRBV30 to TRBJ1-2; 7 bases match TRBD1. Per the germline V gene, CDR1 is GTSNPN and CDR2 is SVGIG (reference sequence). Trimming removed 4 bases from V and 9 bases from J; junction bases left unmatched: 5. The CDR3 spans 11 residues. Here the CDR3 reads CAWTTDRRYTF. DNA for the CDR3: TGTGCCTGGACCACGGACAGGCGCTACACCTTC.

This sequence joins TRBV6-6 and TRBJ2-7; no reliable D call. Germline CDR1 reads MNHNY; CDR2 reads SVGAGI (reference sequence). Trimming removed 0 bases at V and 3 bases at J, with 6 bases between. The CDR3 is 13 residues long. CDR3 DNA: TGTGCCAGCAGTTACTCCGGAGACTACGAGCAGTACTTC. Protein: CASSYSGDYEQYF.

The chain couples TRBV7-2 to TRBJ2-5; D ambiguous. This CDR3 is 12 amino acids long. With 2 bases removed from V and 5 bases from J, the gap between germline ends came to 6 bases. The germline V gene has CDR1 SGHTA and CDR2 FQGNSA. The CDR3 here is CASSLNYETQYF. The CDR3 DNA sequence: TGTGCCAGCAGCTTAAATTATGAGACCCAGTACTTC.